A single sample is the source of the 23 T cell receptor beta chains below, sequenced in a study of blood T cells in healthy people across ages. Then a second PCR, running about 7 to 11 cycles, was carried out with a sample-barcoded 5' primer and a J-beta primer mix. In TCRdb, the 5' RACE reads were re-called with MiXCR into one record per CDR3 protein. The sample shows about 770,000 distinct CDR3 sequences, roughly 44% of them seen only once. The sample comprised blood. These receptors were collected from a man in his 60s in good health.

This clonotype was observed a single time. The gene calls are TRBV29-1 and TRBJ2-3; 11 positions match TRBD2. The CDR3 is made up of 18 amino acids. Per the germline V gene, CDR1 is SQVTM and CDR2 is ANQGSEA. Trimming at V came to 2 bases and at J to 0 bases, leaving 10 bases not matched to a gene. The CDR3 DNA reads TGCAGCGTTGAACAGGTGACTAGCGGGGAAGATAGCACAGATACGCAGTATTTT. It yields the protein CSVEQVTSGEDSTDTQYF.

The chain is built from TRBV6-6 and TRBJ1-6, with D possibly being TRBD1 (6 bases). The V end lost 4 bases, the J end lost 5 bases, and 9 bases lay between the germline ends. CDR1 MNHNY and CDR2 SVGAGI come from the germline V gene (reference sequence). The CDR3 runs 14 residues. The CDR3, as DNA: TGTGCCAGCAGTTTTGGGGACAATAATTCACCCCTCCACTTT. Amino acid sequence: CASSFGDNNSPLHF.

This clonotype showed up just once. The V and J genes are TRBV9 and TRBJ2-3; tentatively, D is TRBD1 or TRBD2 (6 bases each). The CDR3 has 14 residues. CDR1 SGDLS and CDR2 YYNGEE come from the germline V gene. V was trimmed by 6 bases and J by 4 bases, leaving 15 bases between them. Here the CDR3 reads CASNHGGPSDTQYF. CDR3 DNA: TGTGCCAGCAACCACGGGGGCCCCTCAGATACGCAGTATTTT.

This clonotype was recorded a few times. The genes are TRBV7-9 and TRBJ2-7, with D possibly TRBD1 on 6 matching bases. The CDR3 covers 14 residues. Between the trimmed V and J ends, which lost 0 bases and 3 bases, there was a span of 9 bases. CDR1 and CDR2 (germline): SEHNR, FQNEAQ (reference sequence). In DNA form, the CDR3 reads TGTGCCAGCAGCTTAGCCGGGACAAACTACGAGCAGTACTTC. This sequence encodes CASSLAGTNYEQYF.

This clonotype was detected a few times. V gene TRBV7-2 combines with J gene TRBJ2-4; D uncertain. The germline gives CDR1 SGHTA, CDR2 FQGNSA. V was cut by 1 base and J by 0 bases, with 7 bases left in between. The CDR3 covers 15 residues. In DNA form, the CDR3 reads TGTGCCAGCAGCTTAGGTTGGGGAGCCAAAAACATTCAGTACTTC. Translating gives CASSLGWGAKNIQYF.

This clonotype was observed a few times. CDR3 DNA: TGCAGTGCTAGAGATACGGTCATTAGTCCCCACTATGGCTACACCTTC. Translating gives CSARDTVISPHYGYTF. The chain uses TRBV20-1 and TRBJ1-2; D gene uncertain. CDR1 is DFQATT and CDR2 is SNEGSKA in the germline V gene (reference sequence). Trimming left V 0 bases short and J 3 bases short, with 17 bases between. The CDR3 is 16 residues long.

The rearrangement uses TRBV13 and TRBJ2-1; 9 bases are a match to TRBD2. Germline lookup yields CDR1 PRHDT and CDR2 FYEKMQ (reference sequence). The CDR3 has 15 residues. V lost 7 bases and J lost 7; bases outside the gene matches: 11. This CDR3 reads CASNKVAGGWNEQFF. CDR3 sequence (DNA): TGTGCCAGCAACAAAGTGGCGGGGGGGTGGAATGAGCAGTTCTTC.

In its sample, this clonotype was seen a few times. V and J are TRBV5-1 and TRBJ2-7, with D hard to call. V gave up 4 bases and J gave up 3 bases, with 14 bases separating them. The germline gives CDR1 SGHRS, CDR2 YFSETQ. The CDR3 sequence is 14 residues long. The CDR3 region has the DNA TGCGCCAGCAGCCCTGGACGGAACAACTACGAGCAGTACTTC. It is translated as CASSPGRNNYEQYF. Using reference TRBV5-1 and TRBJ2-7 for the parts outside the CDR3, the full variable domain is KAGVTQTPRYLIKTRGQQVTLSCSPISGHRSVSWYQQTPGQGLQFLFEYFSETQRNKGNFPGRFSGRQFSNSRSEMNVSTLELGDSALYLCASSPGRNNYEQYFGPGTRLTVT.

Turning to this clonotype: An end of the junction does not agree with germline; a read error may underlie this. The rearrangement uses TRBV20-1 and TRBJ1-5; the D gene is possibly TRBD1 (6 bases). Germline lookup yields CDR1 DFQATT and CDR2 SNEGSKA (reference sequence). CDR3 length equals 18 residues. CDR3 in amino acids: CSAKSGGRGSFSNRPQHF. Written as DNA, the CDR3 is TGCAGTGCCAAGTCGGGGGGGCGCGGGAGTTTTAGCAATCGGCCCCAGCATTTT.

The sample holds a few counts of this clonotype. V usage is TRBV7-2 and J usage is TRBJ2-4; possibly TRBD1 or TRBD2 for D (5 bases each). Trimming removed 2 bases at V and 6 bases at J, with 14 bases between. The CDR3 extends over 15 amino acids. CDR1 and CDR2 from the germline V gene are SGHTA and FQGNSA. The CDR3 DNA reads as TGTGCCAGCAGCTTATTTGCCGGGGCTGGAAACATTCAGTACTTC. This sequence encodes CASSLFAGAGNIQYF.

The table lists this clonotype with a few counts. The gene calls are TRBV20-1 and TRBJ2-7; 8 bases map to TRBD1. CDR3 length equals 15 residues. Germline values: CDR1 DFQATT, CDR2 SNEGSKA (reference sequence). The V gene end was trimmed by 7 bases and the J gene end by 7 bases; junction bases not matched to a gene: 18. The CDR3 DNA reads as TGCAGTGTCCAGGCGGCGGACAGGGTAAACAATGAGCAGTACTTC. Protein sequence: CSVQAADRVNNEQYF.

In the case of this clonotype: One end of the junction varies from germline; a read error may be responsible. The chain recombines TRBV7-9 with TRBJ2-1; 11 bases map to TRBD1. Germline V gene sequence: CDR1 SEHNR, CDR2 FQNEAQ (reference sequence). The CDR3 totals 17 residues. This chain's CDR3 is CASSLDITGTGGNEQFF. CDR3 coding DNA: TGCGCCAGCAGCTTAGATATTACCGGGACAGGGGGAAATGAGCAGTTCTTC.

The genes are TRBV6-4 and TRBJ2-1; 8 bases are shared with TRBD2. V lost 6 bases to trimming and J lost 8 bases; unmatched junction nucleotides: 15. The germline V gene encodes CDR1 MRHNA and CDR2 SNTAGT. CDR3 length: 16 residues. CDR3 in amino acids: CASSNRSGGAGDEQFF. CDR3 nucleotides: TGTGCCAGCAGCAACCGGTCGGGGGGGGCCGGTGATGAGCAGTTCTTC.

On this clonotype: With a much larger clone just one base away, this may be a read error. Written as DNA, the CDR3 is TGTGCCAGCAGGCGCAGCCCCCTCGAGCAGTACTTC. Encoded protein: CASRRSPLEQYF. The V and J genes are TRBV6-5 and TRBJ2-7, with D unresolved. The V end was cut by 6 bases, the J end by 6 bases, with 12 bases between. CDR3 size: 12 residues. CDR1 is MNHEY and CDR2 is SVGAGI in the germline V gene.

The rearrangement uses TRBV28 and TRBJ2-5, with TRBD2 matching over 10 bases. The germline gives CDR1 MDHEN, CDR2 SYDVKM. The CDR3 runs 13 residues. V gave up 8 bases and J gave up 4 bases; unmatched junction bases: 4. The CDR3 region is CASYSGGGETQYF. In DNA, the CDR3 is TGTGCCAGCTACAGCGGGGGGGGAGAGACCCAGTACTTC.

A remark on this clonotype: A junction boundary mismatches the germline segment, possibly from a read error. This chain uses TRBV7-9 with TRBJ1-2; 9 nucleotides line up with TRBD1. Germline loops: CDR1 SEHNR, CDR2 FQNEAQ (reference sequence). The CDR3 extends over 14 amino acids. This chain's CDR3 is CASSLTGQGSGHTF. DNA for the CDR3: TGTGCCAGCAGCTTGACGGGACAGGGCTCTGGCCACACCTTC.

This clonotype was counted a few times. The V call is TRBV9, the J call TRBJ2-1; perhaps TRBD1 as D (6 bases). CDR3 size: 17 residues. The V end lost 6 bases, the J end lost 3 bases, and 22 bases lay between the germline ends. Germline V lookup: CDR1 SGDLS, CDR2 YYNGEE. The CDR3 spells CASTSGYTGTVYNEQFF. CDR3 nucleotide sequence: TGTGCCAGCACCAGTGGGTATACAGGGACCGTCTACAATGAGCAGTTCTTC.

There are a few counts of this clonotype. The gene calls are TRBV4-3 and TRBJ2-7; D may be TRBD1 (6 bases). CDR1 LGHNA and CDR2 YSLEER come from the germline V gene. V was shortened by 0 bases and J by 3 bases, with 24 bases between the two germline ends. The CDR3 has 19 amino acids. This CDR3 is CASSQDITVVGGLGYEQYF. DNA of the CDR3: TGCGCCAGCAGCCAAGATATCACGGTGGTAGGGGGATTGGGCTACGAGCAGTACTTC.

This clonotype occurred a few times. The V call is TRBV20-1, the J call TRBJ2-1; possibly TRBD1 for D (5 bases). CDR3 length: 14 amino acids. V lost 6 bases, J lost 8 bases, and 20 bases lay in between. CDR1 is DFQATT and CDR2 is SNEGSKA in the germline V gene (reference sequence). CDR3 DNA sequence: TGCAGTGCCAGGACGGTAAGGGGAAGCTATGAGCAGTTCTTC. Translation gives CSARTVRGSYEQFF.

This clonotype was seen a few times. The gene calls are TRBV6-4 and TRBJ1-2; 10 nucleotides match TRBD1. J was trimmed by 0 bases and V by 2 bases; bases with no gene match: 0. Germline V gene lookup returns CDR1 MRHNA and CDR2 SNTAGT. This CDR3 is 15 amino acids long. The CDR3 DNA reads as TGTGCCAGCAGTGACGGGACAGGGGCTAACTATGGCTACACCTTC. It codes for CASSDGTGANYGYTF.

This clonotype was counted between two and nine times. This chain links TRBV14 with TRBJ2-6, with a tentative D call TRBD1 (6 bases). The CDR3 runs to 20 residues. Between the trimmed V and J ends, which lost 4 bases and 0 bases, there was a span of 22 bases. Germline CDR1 reads SGHDN; CDR2 reads FVKESK. The CDR3 nucleotides read TGTGCCAGCAGCCGCACACAGGGTTTCAGCGCTGGCTCTGGGGCCAACGTCCTGACTTTC. Translated: CASSRTQGFSAGSGANVLTF.

This chain uses TRBV6-2 or TRBV6-3 with TRBJ1-2, with TRBD1 as a possible D gene (5 bases). CDR3 length: 14 amino acids. V lost 5 bases and J 4 bases, leaving 14 bases between the germline ends. Germline loops: CDR1 MNHEY, CDR2 SVGEGT. CDR3 sequence (DNA): TGTGCCAGCAGTACTCCCCCAGGGACCTATGGCTACACCTTC. It encodes CASSTPPGTYGYTF.

The chain recombines TRBV4-3 with TRBJ2-7, with D maybe TRBD2 (7 bases). CDR1 is LGHNA and CDR2 is YSLEER in the germline V gene. V was shortened by 0 bases and J by 0 bases, with 18 bases between the two germline ends. The CDR3 consists of 18 residues. This CDR3 is CASSQEKGGTRDSYEQYF. DNA of the CDR3: TGCGCCAGCAGCCAAGAAAAGGGGGGGACCCGGGACTCCTACGAGCAGTACTTC.